This entry is about one TCR beta chain. Its antigen remains unidentified. RNA transcripts served as the template for amplifying TCR beta CDR3 regions. With the HTBI primer set, the TCR CDR3 went through a first round of RT-PCR. One entry per CDR3 protein results from TCRdb running MiXCR on the multiplex PCR reads. The sample has about 720,000 distinct CDR3 sequences, approximately 18% seen once. The data stem from a study of T cells in Graves' hyperthyroidism and ophthalmopathy. Study-level findings and limits: Stable hyperthyroidism was separated from ophthalmopathy by a model based on 13 V-J features. With a median lead of approximately 6 months before onset, the model predicted ophthalmopathy.

CDR1 and CDR2 from the germline V gene are SGDLS and YYNGEE. The V and J ends lost 3 bases and 1 base respectively, with 15 bases between them. The CDR3 runs 16 residues. Pregnant or lactating patients were excluded, as were those with uncontrolled infection or other autoimmune disease. The blood sample was taken at first hyperthyroidism diagnosis, before any ophthalmopathy symptoms. The chain links TRBV9 to TRBJ2-3, with a tentative D call TRBD2 (6 bases). The sequence came from a woman between 50 and 59 years old with Graves' hyperthyroidism that later progressed to Graves' ophthalmopathy. Sequencing input: blood. The CDR3 region has the DNA TGTGCCAGCAGCGAGAGGGACCAGCGGGGCACAGATACGCAGTATTTT. It yields the protein CASSERDQRGTDTQYF.